This T cell receptor beta chain was found in a study of OX40 agonist ivuxolimab in advanced cancers. Overall study context: Six ivuxolimab dose levels, 0.01 to 10 mg/kg, were given intravenously every 2 weeks.

V lost 6 bases, J lost 5 bases, and 14 bases lay in between. Per germline, CDR1 SEHNR and CDR2 FQNEAQ (reference sequence). The CDR3 spans 15 residues. Enrollment shut out patients with autoimmune disease history or systemic immunosuppression. Here immunoSEQ multiplex PCR was the method, and the copy in TCRdb shows in-frame clones only, minus some. The data contain roughly 50,000 clones, roughly three quarters of them singletons. The source is an adult with an advanced solid tumor such as melanoma, head and neck, liver or kidney cancer. This chain joins TRBV7-9 and TRBJ1-6; tentative D call: TRBD1 (6 bases). The sequencing used CD4+ or CD8+ T cells sorted from blood, collected in a trial of the OX40 agonist ivuxolimab. This CDR3 is CASRQNRANNSPLHF. The CDR3 DNA reads as TGTGCCAGCAGACAAAACAGGGCTAATAATTCACCCCTCCACTTT.